A single sample gave rise to the 22 T cell receptor beta chains below, sequenced in a study of CD8 T cells in ankylosing spondylitis (TCRdb year 2017). The paper's findings and limits, for the study overall: A TCR beta motif made up of several highly homologous amino acid variants appeared to be characteristic of blood from ankylosing spondylitis patients.

For these receptors, no antigen is known. The library was generated by 5' RACE. The sequencer listed for this sample is Illumina HiSeq 2500. TCRdb trimmed the raw reads at Q25, called clones with MiXCR and kept productive beta chains. A single entry per CDR3 protein holds the most common genes and DNA from its merged rows. This sample is represented by about 540,000 distinct CDR3 sequences; about 13% of them were singletons. The ten top clones hold over 6.5% of the sample. Sequenced material: blood, either unsorted or a sorted T cell fraction (not recorded which). The receptor source for this set is a male donor with ankylosing spondylitis.

The rearrangement uses TRBV11-1 and TRBJ2-6; D is undetermined. The germline V and J ends were trimmed by 5 bases and 0 bases, with 20 bases remaining between them. The CDR3 spans 19 residues. In germline, CDR1 is SGHAT, CDR2 FQDESV (reference sequence). In DNA, the CDR3 is TGTGCCAGCAGCGCCGACCCCGGGCTCGCTGTCTCTGGGGCCAACGTCCTGACTTTC. This sequence encodes CASSADPGLAVSGANVLTF. The complete variable domain, with remaining parts taken from reference TRBV11-1 and TRBJ2-6, reads EAEVAQSPRYKITEKSQAVAFWCDPISGHATLYWYRQILGQGPELLVQFQDESVVDDSQLPKDRFSAERLKGVDSTLKIQPAELGDSAMYLCASSADPGLAVSGANVLTFGAGSRLTVL.

This clonotype was seen a few times. The rearrangement joins TRBV20-1 to TRBJ2-1; D might be TRBD1 or TRBD2, each matching 5 bases. The CDR3 covers 14 residues. Looked up from germline, CDR1 is DFQATT and CDR2 is SNEGSKA (reference sequence). V lost 4 bases, J lost 6 bases, and 16 bases lay in between. CDR3 nucleotide sequence: TGCAGTGCTAAGAGGGGCTCTCCGGCCAATGAGCAGTTCTTC. It is translated as CSAKRGSPANEQFF.

There are many counts of this clonotype. The chain joins TRBV29-1 to TRBJ2-7; a possible D gene is TRBD2 (6 bases). Germline V lookup: CDR1 SQVTM, CDR2 ANQGSEA. CDR3 size: 15 residues. Trimming took off 0 bases at V and 0 bases at J, with 12 bases between the two ends. CDR3 nucleotides: TGCAGCGTTGAAGATCTCGGGGGAACCTCCTACGAGCAGTACTTC. It translates to CSVEDLGGTSYEQYF.

V and J are TRBV6-2 or TRBV6-3 and TRBJ2-1; D is uncertain. This CDR3 has 16 amino acids. Germline V gives CDR1 MNHEY, CDR2 SVGEGT. The V gene lost 0 bases and the J gene lost 6 bases, with 15 bases spanning the gap. This CDR3 reads CASSYSPLLVVNEQFF. The CDR3 DNA follows: TGTGCCAGCAGTTACTCTCCCCTTCTAGTCGTCAATGAGCAGTTCTTC.

The chain joins TRBV2 to TRBJ1-5; TRBD1 aligns across 7 bases. The CDR3 has 14 residues. From germline, CDR1 is SNHLY and CDR2 FYNNEI. The trim removed 5 bases at V and 6 bases at J, leaving 7 bases unmatched. The CDR3 protein is CASSLGRTGQPQHF. DNA for the CDR3: TGTGCCAGCAGTCTGGGGCGGACAGGTCAGCCCCAGCATTTT. Full variable domain (remainder filled in from reference TRBV2 and TRBJ1-5): EPEVTQTPSHQVTQMGQEVILRCVPISNHLYFYWYRQILGQKVEFLVSFYNNEISEKSEIFDDQFSVERPDGSNFTLKIRSTKLEDSAMYFCASSLGRTGQPQHFGDGTRLSIL.

This clonotype has more than one count but fewer than ten. The V gene is TRBV5-6, the J gene TRBJ1-5; TRBD1 might be the D (5 bases). CDR1 and CDR2 from the germline V gene are SGHDT and YYEEEE. Trimming stripped 0 bases from V and 2 bases from J, with 12 bases between. The CDR3 runs 16 residues. The CDR3 DNA reads TGTGCCAGCAGCTTGGGTTTGGGGGGGGGCAATCAGCCCCAGCATTTT. As protein: CASSLGLGGGNQPQHF.

The J gene is TRBJ1-6, the V gene TRBV3-1, with D possibly TRBD1 on 6 matching bases. Per the germline V gene, CDR1 is LGHDT and CDR2 is YNNKEL (reference sequence). The CDR3 covers 15 residues. Trimming removed 5 bases at V and 11 bases at J, with 19 bases between. The CDR3 spells CASSSGGHHGTPLHF. CDR3 nucleotides: TGTGCCAGCAGCTCGGGGGGCCACCATGGGACACCCCTCCACTTT. The complete variable domain, with remaining parts taken from reference TRBV3-1 and TRBJ1-6, reads DTAVSQTPKYLVTQMGNDKSIKCEQNLGHDTMYWYKQDSKKFLKIMFSYNNKELIINETVPNRFSPKSPDKAHLNLHINSLELGDSAVYFCASSSGGHHGTPLHFGNGTRLTVT.

This clonotype has only a few counts. The chain recombines TRBV7-2 with TRBJ2-7, with 12 bases that match TRBD1. V was pared by 5 bases and J by 5 bases, with 10 bases of the junction left unmatched. Germline CDR1 and CDR2: SGHTA and FQGNSA. This CDR3 has 16 residues. This chain's CDR3 is CASSPGTGGGFHEQYF. CDR3 in DNA: TGTGCCAGCAGCCCTGGGACAGGGGGCGGTTTCCACGAGCAGTACTTC.

This clonotype was recorded at least ten times. This sequence joins TRBV29-1 and TRBJ2-1, with D tentatively TRBD2 (6 bases). Trimming removed 6 bases from V and 4 bases from J, with 13 bases in between. Germline-derived CDR1 and CDR2 are SQVTM and ANQGSEA. The CDR3 sequence is 13 residues long. The CDR3 is CSVGGQDYNEQFF. The CDR3 DNA reads as TGCAGCGTGGGAGGCCAGGATTACAATGAGCAGTTCTTC.

The chain uses TRBV7-9 and TRBJ2-1; TRBD2 aligns across 7 bases. The germline CDR1 and CDR2 sequences are SEHNR and FQNEAQ (reference sequence). The CDR3 is made up of 15 amino acids. V lost 3 bases to trimming and J lost 6 bases; unmatched junction nucleotides: 8. The CDR3 DNA follows: TGTGCCAGCAGCTTGTTACTAGCGACGACCAATGAGCAGTTCTTC. It translates to CASSLLLATTNEQFF.

This clonotype was detected only a few times. V and J are TRBV20-1 and TRBJ1-2; D unclear. Germline lookup yields CDR1 DFQATT and CDR2 SNEGSKA (reference sequence). Trimming stripped 3 bases from V and 4 bases from J, with 15 bases between. The CDR3 totals 14 residues. CDR3 residues: CSARRAGLGYGYTF. The CDR3 bases are TGCAGTGCTAGGCGGGCGGGGTTGGGCTATGGCTACACCTTC.

This clonotype was observed a few times. This chain connects TRBV20-1 to TRBJ2-7; 9 bases line up with TRBD2. The CDR3 is 14 amino acids. Germline CDR1 reads DFQATT; CDR2 reads SNEGSKA (reference sequence). V lost 2 bases to trimming and J lost 4 bases; unmatched junction nucleotides: 6. The CDR3 DNA sequence: TGCAGTGCTAGAAATTCTAGCGGGATTTACGAGCAGTACGTC. It encodes CSARNSSGIYEQYV.

The chain employs TRBV14 and TRBJ1-6, with TRBD1 matching over 7 bases. The V segment lost 0 bases and the J segment 8 bases; nucleotides outside the gene matches: 7. Germline assignment: CDR1 SGHDN and CDR2 FVKESK. The CDR3 loop spans 16 amino acids. The CDR3 reads CASSQDWDSGHSPLHF. Written as DNA, the CDR3 is TGTGCCAGCAGCCAAGATTGGGACAGCGGGCATTCACCCCTCCACTTT.

This clonotype was seen a handful of times. This chain uses TRBV7-9 with TRBJ2-7; D is perhaps TRBD2 (7 bases). Trimming left V 4 bases short and J 7 bases short, with 17 bases between. Germline-derived CDR1 and CDR2 are SEHNR and FQNEAQ (reference sequence). This CDR3 spans 14 amino acids. The DNA of the CDR3 is TGTGCCAGCAGCTCTACCTCCGGGGGGCGGGAGCAGTACTTC. Translation: CASSSTSGGREQYF.

The chain recombines TRBV5-1 with TRBJ1-5; D might be TRBD1 (5 bases). CDR1 is SGHRS and CDR2 is YFSETQ in the germline V gene. This CDR3 contains 14 residues. V lost 5 bases to trimming and J lost 3 bases, with 12 bases between them. The CDR3: CASSSDRANQPQHF. CDR3 DNA sequence: TGCGCCAGCAGTTCCGACAGAGCCAATCAGCCCCAGCATTTT.

The chain combines TRBV18 with TRBJ2-5; 9 bases agree with TRBD2. The CDR3 consists of 17 residues. The V gene end was trimmed by 3 bases and the J gene end by 1 base; junction bases not matched to a gene: 9. CDR1 and CDR2 (germline): KGHSH, LQKENI. CDR3 sequence (DNA): TGTGCCAGCTCACCTCCGGGAACTAGCGGGCCCCAAGAGACCCAGTACTTC. The encoded protein is CASSPPGTSGPQETQYF.

This clonotype was seen a few times. The chain couples TRBV20-1 to TRBJ2-1, with D perhaps matching TRBD1 (5 bases). Germline V CDR1 and CDR2: DFQATT, SNEGSKA (reference sequence). Between the trimmed V and J ends, which lost 4 bases and 1 base, there was a span of 17 bases. The CDR3 is made up of 16 amino acids. CDR3 DNA sequence: TGCAGTGCTATCCCGAGCCACAGGAGTTCCTACAATGAGCAGTTCTTC. This translates into CSAIPSHRSSYNEQFF.

The table lists this clonotype with a few counts. This chain joins TRBV12-3 or TRBV12-4 and TRBJ1-1; the D gene is possibly TRBD1 (6 bases). V gave up 6 bases and J gave up 0 bases, with 11 bases separating them. The CDR3 is 14 residues long. The CDR3 DNA reads TGTGCCAGCAGCACACGACAGGTGAACACTGAAGCTTTCTTT. This codes for CASSTRQVNTEAFF.

The DNA of the CDR3 is TGTGCCAGCAGTGACACCCAGGACAGTAGCAATCAGCCCCAGCATTTT. This translates into CASSDTQDSSNQPQHF. This chain links TRBV6-1 with TRBJ1-5; a weak D match, TRBD1 (6 bases). The CDR3 is made up of 16 amino acids. The ends were cut back, 3 bases at V and 0 bases at J, with 12 bases in the middle. Germline V lookup: CDR1 MNHNS, CDR2 SASEGT.

This clonotype was seen at least ten times. The chain links TRBV5-1 to TRBJ2-2, with D tentatively TRBD2 (5 bases). Trimming left V 0 bases short and J 0 bases short, with 6 bases between. Germline V lookup: CDR1 SGHRS, CDR2 YFSETQ. CDR3 length equals 15 residues. CDR3 nucleotide sequence: TGCGCCAGCAGCTTGGCGGGGACGAACACCGGGGAGCTGTTTTTT. Translated, it gives CASSLAGTNTGELFF.

This clonotype was observed a handful of times. The rearrangement joins TRBV6-1 to TRBJ2-1; 8 bases are a match to TRBD1. Germline V gene data show CDR1 as MNHNS and CDR2 as SASEGT. The ends lost 6 bases at V and 2 bases at J; junction bases unmatched: 6. The CDR3 spans 15 residues. CDR3 in DNA: TGTGCCAGCAGCTCCGACAGGGGAACCTACAATGAGCAGTTCTTC. This translates into CASSSDRGTYNEQFF.

In its sample, this clonotype was seen a few times. J is TRBJ1-2 and V is TRBV20-1; D gene unclear. The germline gives CDR1 DFQATT, CDR2 SNEGSKA (reference sequence). V lost 6 bases and J 2 bases, leaving 16 bases between the germline ends. The CDR3 loop spans 14 amino acids. CDR3 nucleotides: TGCAGTGCGGCCCCAGGCCCCCAGAACTATGGCTACACCTTC. Translating it yields CSAAPGPQNYGYTF.